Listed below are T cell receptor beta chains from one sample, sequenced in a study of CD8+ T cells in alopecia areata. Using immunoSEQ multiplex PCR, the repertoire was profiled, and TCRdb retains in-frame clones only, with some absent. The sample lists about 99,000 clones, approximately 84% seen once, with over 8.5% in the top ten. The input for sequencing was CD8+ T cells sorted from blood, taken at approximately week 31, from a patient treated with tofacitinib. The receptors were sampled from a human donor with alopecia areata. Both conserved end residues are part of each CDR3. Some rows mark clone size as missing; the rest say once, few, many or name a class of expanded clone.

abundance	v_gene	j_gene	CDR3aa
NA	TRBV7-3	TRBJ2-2	CASSRFPGTGNTGELFF
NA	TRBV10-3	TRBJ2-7	CAISEGTGFFSEQYF
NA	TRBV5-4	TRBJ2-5	CASSFVTQETQYF
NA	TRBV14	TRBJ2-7	CASSQGELGRTNEQYF
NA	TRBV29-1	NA	CSVFFEQGTINYEQYF
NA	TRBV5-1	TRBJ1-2	CASSLTDREERYTF
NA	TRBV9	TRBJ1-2	CASSASGTFYGYTF
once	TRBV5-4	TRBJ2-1	CASSPDLTSYNEQFF
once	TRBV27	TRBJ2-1	CASSPGGYTNEQFF
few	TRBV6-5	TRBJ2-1	CASSYSIGLAGEQFF
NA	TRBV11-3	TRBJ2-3	CASSQMTSGASTDTQYF
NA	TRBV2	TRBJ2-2	CASSEVWGNGTGELFF
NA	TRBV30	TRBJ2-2	CAWRTAGGLTGELFF
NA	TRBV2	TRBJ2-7	CASSARDREVHEQYF
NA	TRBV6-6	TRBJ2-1	CASNPGQGIYNEQFF